These 21 T cell receptor beta chains share one sample of origin, sequenced in a study of PD-L1 blockade in urothelial cancer. Specified time point: pretreatment peripheral blood. Clones were read by immunoSEQ multiplex PCR, and TCRdb kept only the in-frame ones, dropping some. The sample yields about 76,000 clones, about nine tenths seen once. Sequencing used PBMCs, obtained around atezolizumab (anti-PD-L1) treatment. These receptors originate from a man in his 70s with urothelial cancer.

The V and J genes are TRBV5-1 and TRBJ2-7; 9 nucleotides match TRBD1. J lost 7 bases, V lost 3 bases, and 8 bases had no gene match. The V gene's germline CDR1 is SGHRS and CDR2 YFSETQ. This CDR3 has 14 residues. For the CDR3, the DNA is TGCGCCAGCAGCTCTGGGACAGGGACGGATGAGCAGTACTTC. Protein sequence: CASSSGTGTDEQYF.

The V gene is TRBV28, the J gene TRBJ1-2; D uncertain. The CDR3 is 13 amino acids. Deletions cut 10 bases from V and 3 bases from J, with 15 bases between. Germline V gene data show CDR1 as MDHEN and CDR2 as SYDVKM. The CDR3 DNA reads as TGTGCCATCTACGGACCCGGGGACTATGGCTACACCTTC. This translates into CAIYGPGDYGYTF.

The rearrangement joins TRBV28 to TRBJ2-2, with TRBD2 matching 7 bases. Germline CDR1 reads MDHEN; CDR2 reads SYDVKM. This CDR3 comprises 16 residues. J gave up 0 bases and V 6 bases, and 7 bases lay outside the gene matches. CDR3 DNA: TGTGCCAGCAGCCGTCCGGGGGGTCCGAACACCGGGGAGCTGTTTTTT. Encoded protein: CASSRPGGPNTGELFF.

The genes are TRBV10-3 and TRBJ2-3; D perhaps matches TRBD1 (6 bases). V dropped 7 bases and J dropped 3 bases, with 11 bases sitting between them. Germline assignment: CDR1 ENHRY and CDR2 SYGVKD. The CDR3 sequence is 13 residues long. CDR3 DNA sequence: TGTGCCATCACGGGACATGGTACAGATACGCAGTATTTT. This sequence encodes CAITGHGTDTQYF.

The V call is TRBV9, the J call TRBJ2-3; TRBD2 agrees at 9 bases. The CDR3 has 14 amino acids. Per germline, CDR1 SGDLS and CDR2 YYNGEE. With 4 bases clipped from V and 9 bases from J, the junction kept 9 bases outside the gene matches. The CDR3 nucleotides read TGTGCCAGCAGCCCTTCTCATAGCGGGAGCACGCAGTATTTT. Protein: CASSPSHSGSTQYF.

This chain links TRBV7-9 with TRBJ1-5; D may be TRBD1 (6 bases). Germline lookup yields CDR1 SEHNR and CDR2 FQNEAQ (reference sequence). The CDR3 extends over 17 amino acids. Trimming cost V 0 bases and J 1 base, with 13 bases left between them. The CDR3 bases are TGTGCCAGCAGCTTAGCGCTAGGGGGAATCAGCAATCAGCCCCAGCATTTT. Protein sequence: CASSLALGGISNQPQHF.

V and J are TRBV19 and TRBJ1-5, with TRBD1 matching 8 bases. CDR1 and CDR2 (germline): LNHDA, SQIVND (reference sequence). V lost 6 bases, J lost 6 bases, and 13 bases stayed unmatched. The CDR3 is 16 amino acids. As DNA, the CDR3 is TGTGCCAGTAGCCCCCGGGACAGGAGTTCTAGTCAGCCCCAGCATTTT. Its protein product is CASSPRDRSSSQPQHF.

Only a few counts were recorded for this clone. The rearrangement links TRBV2 to TRBJ1-1, with 8 bases matching TRBD1. Germline CDR1 and CDR2: SNHLY and FYNNEI. V trimming: 4 bases; J trimming: 0 bases; junction bases outside the gene matches: 1. The CDR3 extends over 14 amino acids. The CDR3 here is CASSVTGVNTEAFF. The DNA for the CDR3 is TGTGCCAGCAGTGTGACAGGGGTGAACACTGAAGCTTTCTTT.

The rearrangement joins TRBV18 to TRBJ2-7; 7 bases are a match to TRBD1. The CDR3 spans 15 residues. Germline loops: CDR1 KGHSH, CDR2 LQKENI. Trimming cost V 3 bases and J 3 bases; bases outside gene matches: 8. The chain's CDR3 is CASSPMGQTSYEQYF. CDR3 nucleotide sequence: TGTGCCAGCTCACCTATGGGACAGACCAGCTACGAGCAGTACTTC.

This clone has more than one count but fewer than ten. This chain uses TRBV27 with TRBJ1-2; 9 nucleotides line up with TRBD1. The CDR3 has 14 amino acids. Trimming removed 3 bases from V and 7 bases from J; junction bases left unmatched: 6. Germline assignment: CDR1 MNHEY and CDR2 SMNVEV (reference sequence). The CDR3 coding sequence is TGTGCCAGCAGTTTTCGGGGGGGACAGGGTGGCTACACCTTC. It yields the protein CASSFRGGQGGYTF.

The chain couples TRBV7-6 to TRBJ2-2, with 7 bases aligning to TRBD2. V shed 1 base and J 1 base; nucleotides not matched to a gene: 6. The germline V gene has CDR1 SGHVS and CDR2 FNYEAQ. The CDR3 has 17 amino acids. The CDR3 nucleotides are TGTGCCAGCAGCTTAGTATCGTCTAGCGGGAACACCGGGGAGCTGTTTTTT. It specifies CASSLVSSSGNTGELFF.

J is TRBJ2-1 and V is TRBV6-6; TRBD2 is a possible D gene (5 bases). The CDR3 consists of 11 residues. Germline CDR1 is MNHNY and CDR2 is SVGAGI (reference sequence). V lost 2 bases and J lost 15, with 11 bases in between. The CDR3 coding sequence is TGTGCCAGCAGTTACAAGGGCGAGGGGTTCTTC. The encoded protein is CASSYKGEGFF.

The gene calls are TRBV7-9 and TRBJ1-3; D is ambiguous. The CDR3 length is 14 residues. Trimming pared 2 bases from V and 0 bases from J, leaving 5 bases between. Germline V gene sequence: CDR1 SEHNR, CDR2 FQNEAQ (reference sequence). The CDR3 coding sequence is TGTGCCAGCAGCTTATCTGTCTCTGGAAACACCATATATTTT. This encodes CASSLSVSGNTIYF.

V gene TRBV9 combines with J gene TRBJ2-5; TRBD2 agrees at 8 bases. Germline V gene sequence: CDR1 SGDLS, CDR2 YYNGEE. V shed 1 base and J 5 bases; nucleotides not matched to a gene: 1. This CDR3 comprises 13 residues. The CDR3 reads CASSVTGGETQYF. Written as DNA, the CDR3 is TGTGCCAGCAGCGTAACGGGAGGGGAGACCCAGTACTTC.

The V gene is TRBV28, the J gene TRBJ2-5; D ambiguous. This CDR3 has 12 amino acids. The V gene's germline CDR1 is MDHEN and CDR2 SYDVKM. Trimming cost V 4 bases and J 4 bases, with 7 bases left between them. CDR3 coding DNA: TGTGCCAGCAGTTCCATCCCAGAGACCCAGTACTTC. It specifies CASSSIPETQYF.

The DNA of the CDR3 is TGTGCCACCCGACGGACAGGGATTTATGGCTACACCTTC. It is translated as CATRRTGIYGYTF. The gene calls are TRBV28 and TRBJ1-2, with 8 bases that match TRBD1. J was trimmed by 5 bases and V by 10 bases; bases with no gene match: 9. Germline values: CDR1 MDHEN, CDR2 SYDVKM. The CDR3 consists of 13 residues.

The genes are TRBV25-1 and TRBJ2-7; perhaps TRBD2 as D (6 bases). V was clipped by 5 bases and J by 4 bases, with 12 bases between them. The CDR3 consists of 13 residues. Germline CDR1 reads MGHDK; CDR2 reads SYGVNS. The CDR3 region is CASSSLAPYEQYF. CDR3 bases: TGTGCCAGCAGTTCTCTAGCGCCGTACGAGCAGTACTTC.

This clone occurred once. The V call is TRBV7-2, the J call TRBJ2-6; the match to TRBD1 covers 7 bases. This CDR3 spans 15 amino acids. J was trimmed by 0 bases and V by 5 bases; bases with no gene match: 1. Germline-derived CDR1 and CDR2 are SGHTA and FQGNSA. CDR3 coding DNA: TGTGCCAGCAGCGCAGGGGGCTCTGGGGCCAACGTCCTGACTTTC. Amino acid sequence: CASSAGGSGANVLTF.

Here the CDR3 reads CASRGTVDSYEQYF. CDR3 in DNA: TGCGCCAGCAGGGGGACAGTCGACTCCTACGAGCAGTACTTC. V usage is TRBV5-1 and J usage is TRBJ2-7; TRBD1 aligns across 7 bases. The CDR3 covers 14 residues. The germline gives CDR1 SGHRS, CDR2 YFSETQ. The ends lost 5 bases at V and 0 bases at J; junction bases unmatched: 5.

The rearrangement uses TRBV27 and TRBJ2-1; 7 nucleotides match TRBD2. Germline V gives CDR1 MNHEY, CDR2 SMNVEV (reference sequence). This CDR3 region has 14 residues. Trimming removed 9 bases from V and 4 bases from J; junction bases left unmatched: 9. CDR3 residues: CASKRLAEYNEQFF. The CDR3 DNA reads TGTGCCAGTAAGCGCCTAGCGGAGTACAATGAGCAGTTCTTC.

This chain connects TRBV20-1 to TRBJ2-5; 7 nucleotides line up with TRBD2. The CDR3 extends over 10 amino acids. Germline V gives CDR1 DFQATT, CDR2 SNEGSKA (reference sequence). V dropped 4 bases and J dropped 11; count of bases not matched to a gene: 4. CDR3 sequence reads: CSAIAGEQYF. The CDR3, as DNA: TGCAGTGCTATTGCGGGAGAGCAGTACTTC.